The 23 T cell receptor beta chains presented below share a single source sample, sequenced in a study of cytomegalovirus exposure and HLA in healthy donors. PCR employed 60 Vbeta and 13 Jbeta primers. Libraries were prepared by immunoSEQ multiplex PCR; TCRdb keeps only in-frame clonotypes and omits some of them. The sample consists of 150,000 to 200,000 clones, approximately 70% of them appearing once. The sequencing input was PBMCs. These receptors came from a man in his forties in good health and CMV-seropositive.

DNA for the CDR3: TGTGCCAGCAGTAAGGGGAGGGAGTACGAGCAGTACTTC. As protein: CASSKGREYEQYF. The V and J genes are TRBV6-5 and TRBJ2-7; 7 bases map to TRBD2. Germline-derived CDR1 and CDR2 are MNHEY and SVGAGI. The CDR3 covers 13 residues. The junction had 5 bases not matched to a gene; V was cut back by 5 bases and J by 4 bases.

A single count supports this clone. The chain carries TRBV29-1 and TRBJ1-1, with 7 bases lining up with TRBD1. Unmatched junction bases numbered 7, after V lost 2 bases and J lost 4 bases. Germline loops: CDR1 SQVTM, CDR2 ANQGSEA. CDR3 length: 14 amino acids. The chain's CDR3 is CSVERGGSGTEAFF. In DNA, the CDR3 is TGCAGCGTTGAAAGAGGGGGCTCAGGCACTGAAGCTTTCTTT.

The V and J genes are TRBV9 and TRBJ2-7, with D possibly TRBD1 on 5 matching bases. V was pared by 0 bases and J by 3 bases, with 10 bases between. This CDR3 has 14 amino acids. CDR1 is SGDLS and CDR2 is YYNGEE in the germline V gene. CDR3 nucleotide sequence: TGTGCCAGCAGCGTAGAGGGTCAGGGCTACGAGCAGTACTTC. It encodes CASSVEGQGYEQYF.

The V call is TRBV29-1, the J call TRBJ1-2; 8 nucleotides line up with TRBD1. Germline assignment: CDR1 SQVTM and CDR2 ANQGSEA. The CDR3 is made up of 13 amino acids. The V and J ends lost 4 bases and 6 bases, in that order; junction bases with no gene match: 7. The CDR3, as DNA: TGCAGCGTTGGGGGACAGGCCACCGATGGCTACACCTTC. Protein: CSVGGQATDGYTF.

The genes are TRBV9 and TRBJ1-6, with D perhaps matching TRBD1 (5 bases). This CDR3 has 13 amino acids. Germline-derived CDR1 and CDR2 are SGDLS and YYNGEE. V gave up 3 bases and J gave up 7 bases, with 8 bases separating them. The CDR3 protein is CASSEEGNSPLHF. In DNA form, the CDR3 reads TGTGCCAGCAGCGAGGAGGGGAATTCACCCCTCCACTTT.

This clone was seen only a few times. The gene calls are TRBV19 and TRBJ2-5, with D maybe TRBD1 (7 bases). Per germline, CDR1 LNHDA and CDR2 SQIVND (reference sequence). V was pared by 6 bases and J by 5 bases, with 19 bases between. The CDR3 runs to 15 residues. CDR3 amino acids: CASSKGDSRGETQYF. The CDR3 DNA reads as TGTGCCAGTAGCAAAGGGGACAGCCGGGGGGAGACCCAGTACTTC.

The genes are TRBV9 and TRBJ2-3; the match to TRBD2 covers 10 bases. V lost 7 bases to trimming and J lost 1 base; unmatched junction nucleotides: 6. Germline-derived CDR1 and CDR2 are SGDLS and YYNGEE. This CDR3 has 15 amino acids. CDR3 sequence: CASVPSGGRTDTQYF. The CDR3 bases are TGTGCCAGCGTTCCTAGCGGGGGTCGCACAGATACGCAGTATTTT.

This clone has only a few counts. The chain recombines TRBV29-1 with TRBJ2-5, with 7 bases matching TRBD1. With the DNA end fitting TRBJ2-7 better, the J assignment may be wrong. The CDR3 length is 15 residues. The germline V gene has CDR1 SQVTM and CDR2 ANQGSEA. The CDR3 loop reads CSARGTGANPYEQYF. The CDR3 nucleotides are TGCAGCGCCCGGGGCACAGGGGCCAATCCCTACGAGCAGTACTTC.

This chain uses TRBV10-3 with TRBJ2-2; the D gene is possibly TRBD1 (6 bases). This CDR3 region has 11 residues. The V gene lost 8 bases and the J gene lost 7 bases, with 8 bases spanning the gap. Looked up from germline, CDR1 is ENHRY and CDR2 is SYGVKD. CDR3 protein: CAIGGSGELFF. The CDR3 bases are TGTGCCATCGGGGGCAGCGGGGAGCTGTTTTTT.

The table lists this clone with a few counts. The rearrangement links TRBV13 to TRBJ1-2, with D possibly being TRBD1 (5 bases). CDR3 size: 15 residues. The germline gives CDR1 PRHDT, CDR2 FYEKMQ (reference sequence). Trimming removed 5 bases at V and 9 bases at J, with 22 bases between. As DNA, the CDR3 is TGTGCCAGCAGCCCCGTTCGGCAGGGTTTGAAGAGCTACACCTTC. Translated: CASSPVRQGLKSYTF.

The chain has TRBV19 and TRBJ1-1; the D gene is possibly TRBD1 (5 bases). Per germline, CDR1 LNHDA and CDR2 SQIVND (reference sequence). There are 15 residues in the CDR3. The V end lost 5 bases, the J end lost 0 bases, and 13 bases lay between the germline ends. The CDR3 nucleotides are TGTGCCAGTAGTCCCGCACAGGCGATGAACACTGAAGCTTTCTTT. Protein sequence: CASSPAQAMNTEAFF.

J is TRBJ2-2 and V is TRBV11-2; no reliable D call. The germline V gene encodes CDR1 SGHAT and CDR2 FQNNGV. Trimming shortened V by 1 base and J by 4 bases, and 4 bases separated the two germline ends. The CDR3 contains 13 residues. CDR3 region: CASSLVITGELFF. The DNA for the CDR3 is TGTGCCAGCAGCTTAGTCATCACCGGGGAGCTGTTTTTT. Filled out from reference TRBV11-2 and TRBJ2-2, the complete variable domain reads EAGVAQSPRYKIIEKRQSVAFWCNPISGHATLYWYQQILGQGPKLLIQFQNNGVVDDSQLPKDRFSAERLKGVDSTLKIQPAKLEDSAVYLCASSLVITGELFFGEGSRLTVL.

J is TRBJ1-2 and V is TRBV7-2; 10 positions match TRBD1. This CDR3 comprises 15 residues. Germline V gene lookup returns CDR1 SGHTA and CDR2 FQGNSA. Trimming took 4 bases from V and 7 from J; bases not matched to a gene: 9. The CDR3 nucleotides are TGTGCCAGCAGCTCTCCGGACAGGGGGGGTTCTGGCTACACCTTC. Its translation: CASSSPDRGGSGYTF.

CDR3 in DNA: TGTGCCAGCAGCCCACCCGGGACAGGGGAAAACACCATATATTTT. Protein sequence: CASSPPGTGENTIYF. The chain links TRBV7-9 to TRBJ1-3; TRBD1 aligns across 10 bases. The CDR3 runs to 15 residues. Germline V gene data show CDR1 as SEHNR and CDR2 as FQNEAQ (reference sequence). Unmatched junction bases numbered 7, after V lost 5 bases and J lost 6 bases.

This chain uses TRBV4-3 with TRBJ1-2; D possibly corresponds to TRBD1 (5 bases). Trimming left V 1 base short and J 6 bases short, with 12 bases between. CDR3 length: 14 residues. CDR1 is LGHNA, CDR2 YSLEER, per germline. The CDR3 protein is CASSQASGRDGYTF. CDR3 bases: TGCGCCAGCAGCCAAGCTTCAGGGAGGGATGGCTACACCTTC.

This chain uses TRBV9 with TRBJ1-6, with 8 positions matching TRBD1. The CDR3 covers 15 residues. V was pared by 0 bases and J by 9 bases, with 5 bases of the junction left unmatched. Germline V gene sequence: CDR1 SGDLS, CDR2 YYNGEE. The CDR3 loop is CASSVAGGGISPLHF. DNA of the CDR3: TGTGCCAGCAGCGTAGCAGGGGGCGGTATTTCACCCCTCCACTTT.

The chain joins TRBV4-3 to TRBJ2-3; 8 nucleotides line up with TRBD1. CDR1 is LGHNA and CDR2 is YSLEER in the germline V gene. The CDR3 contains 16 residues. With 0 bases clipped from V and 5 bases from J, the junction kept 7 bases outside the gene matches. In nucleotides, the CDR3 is TGCGCCAGCAGCCAAGATTGGCAGGGGGCGGGAGATACGCAGTATTTT. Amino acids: CASSQDWQGAGDTQYF.

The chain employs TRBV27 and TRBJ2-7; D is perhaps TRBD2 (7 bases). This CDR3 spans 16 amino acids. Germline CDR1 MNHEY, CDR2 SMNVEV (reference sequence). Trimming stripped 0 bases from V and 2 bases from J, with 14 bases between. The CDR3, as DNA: TGTGCCAGCAGTTTATCCTTAGGGGGGGTGGCCTACGAGCAGTACTTC. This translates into CASSLSLGGVAYEQYF.

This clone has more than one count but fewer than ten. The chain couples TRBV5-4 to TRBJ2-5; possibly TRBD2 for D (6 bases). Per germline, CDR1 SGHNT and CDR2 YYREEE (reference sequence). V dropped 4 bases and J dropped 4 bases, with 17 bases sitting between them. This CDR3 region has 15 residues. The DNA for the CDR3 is TGTGCCAGCAGCCTGGAGGCTGGGGGGAGAGAGACCCAGTACTTC. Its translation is CASSLEAGGRETQYF.

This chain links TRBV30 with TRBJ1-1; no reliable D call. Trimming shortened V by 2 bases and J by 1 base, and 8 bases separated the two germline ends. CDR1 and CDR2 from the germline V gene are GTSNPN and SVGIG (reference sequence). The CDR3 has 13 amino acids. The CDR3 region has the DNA TGTGCCTGGAGTCAACAGAGGAACACTGAAGCTTTCTTT. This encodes CAWSQQRNTEAFF. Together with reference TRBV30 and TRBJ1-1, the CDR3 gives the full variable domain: SQTIHQWPATLVQPVGSPLSLECTVEGTSNPNLYWYRQAAGRGLQLLFYSVGIGQISSEVPQNLSASRPQDRQFILSSKKLLLSDSGFYLCAWSQQRNTEAFFGQGTRLTVV.

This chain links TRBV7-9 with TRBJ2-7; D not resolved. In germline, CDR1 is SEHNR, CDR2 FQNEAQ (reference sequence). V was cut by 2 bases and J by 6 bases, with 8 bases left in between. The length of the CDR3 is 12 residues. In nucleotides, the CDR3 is TGTGCCAGCAGCTTACGGGTAACCGAGCAGTACTTC. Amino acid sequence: CASSLRVTEQYF.

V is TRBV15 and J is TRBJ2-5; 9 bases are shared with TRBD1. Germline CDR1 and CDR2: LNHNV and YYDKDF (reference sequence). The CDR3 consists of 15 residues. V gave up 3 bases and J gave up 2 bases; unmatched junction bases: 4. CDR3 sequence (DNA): TGTGCCACCAGCAGGAGTGGGACAGGGCAAGAGACCCAGTACTTC. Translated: CATSRSGTGQETQYF.

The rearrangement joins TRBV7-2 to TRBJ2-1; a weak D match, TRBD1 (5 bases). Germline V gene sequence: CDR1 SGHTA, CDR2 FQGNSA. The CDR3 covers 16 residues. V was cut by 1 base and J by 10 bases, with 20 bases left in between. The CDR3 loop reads CASSLEAARALVEQFF. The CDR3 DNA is TGTGCCAGCAGCTTAGAAGCTGCCAGGGCCTTGGTAGAGCAGTTCTTC.